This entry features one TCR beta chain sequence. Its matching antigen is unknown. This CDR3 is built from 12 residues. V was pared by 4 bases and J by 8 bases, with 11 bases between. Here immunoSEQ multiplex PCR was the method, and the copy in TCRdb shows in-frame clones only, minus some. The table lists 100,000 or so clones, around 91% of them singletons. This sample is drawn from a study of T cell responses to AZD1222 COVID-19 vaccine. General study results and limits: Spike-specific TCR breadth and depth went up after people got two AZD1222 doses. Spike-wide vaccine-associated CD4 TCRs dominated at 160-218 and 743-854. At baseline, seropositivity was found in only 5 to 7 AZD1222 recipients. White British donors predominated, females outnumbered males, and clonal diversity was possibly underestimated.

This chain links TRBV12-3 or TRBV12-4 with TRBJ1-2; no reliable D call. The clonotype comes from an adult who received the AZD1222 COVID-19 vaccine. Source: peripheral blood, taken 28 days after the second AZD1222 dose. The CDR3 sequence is CASSSGTRGYTF. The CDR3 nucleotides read TGTGCCAGCAGTTCGGGAACTAGGGGCTACACCTTC.